The TCR beta chain described here comes from a study of CD8+ T cells in alopecia areata. The wider study: Tofacitinib administration to treated patients was oral, at 5 to 10 mg twice daily.

The study's findings and limits: Normal skin's resident alphabeta T cells are also sequenced in scalp samples.

The V gene lost 2 bases and the J gene lost 9 bases, with 12 bases spanning the gap. CDR1 is SGHTA and CDR2 is FQGNSA in the germline V gene. This CDR3 has 13 amino acids. Noted treatment: oral pan-JAK inhibitor, 5-10 mg twice daily. The sorting of PBMCs gave CD4+ and CD8+ T cells. This clone was detected only a few times. The antigen is undetermined. Sequencing used cDNA as its template, made by extracting RNA and reverse transcribing it. Assay used: immunoSEQ multiplex PCR; TCRdb lists only in-frame clones, some missing. The sample includes some 120,000 clones, roughly 50% of them seen just once. The J gene is TRBJ2-3, the V gene TRBV7-2; no clear D gene. This sequence originates from a human donor with alopecia areata. The sequencing used CD8+ T cells sorted from blood, collected at week 24, from a patient treated with tofacitinib. Here the CDR3 DNA reads TGTGCCAGCAGCTTAATCCTGCTGGGGACGCAGTATTTT. It yields the protein CASSLILLGTQYF.